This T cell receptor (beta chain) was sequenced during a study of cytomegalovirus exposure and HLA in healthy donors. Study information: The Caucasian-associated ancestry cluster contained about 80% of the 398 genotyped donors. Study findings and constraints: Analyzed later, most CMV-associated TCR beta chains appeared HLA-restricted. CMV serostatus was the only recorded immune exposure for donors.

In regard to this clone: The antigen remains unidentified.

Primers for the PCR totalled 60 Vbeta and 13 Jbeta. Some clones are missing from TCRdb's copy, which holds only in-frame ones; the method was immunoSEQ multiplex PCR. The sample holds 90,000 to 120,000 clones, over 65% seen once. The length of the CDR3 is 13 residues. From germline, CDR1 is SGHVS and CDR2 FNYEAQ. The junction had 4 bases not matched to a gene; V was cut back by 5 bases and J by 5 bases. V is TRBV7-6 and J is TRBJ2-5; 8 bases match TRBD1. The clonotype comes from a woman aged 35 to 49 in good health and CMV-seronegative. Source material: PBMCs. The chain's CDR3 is CASSQDRGETQYF. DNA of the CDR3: TGTGCCAGCAGCCAAGACAGGGGCGAGACCCAGTACTTC.